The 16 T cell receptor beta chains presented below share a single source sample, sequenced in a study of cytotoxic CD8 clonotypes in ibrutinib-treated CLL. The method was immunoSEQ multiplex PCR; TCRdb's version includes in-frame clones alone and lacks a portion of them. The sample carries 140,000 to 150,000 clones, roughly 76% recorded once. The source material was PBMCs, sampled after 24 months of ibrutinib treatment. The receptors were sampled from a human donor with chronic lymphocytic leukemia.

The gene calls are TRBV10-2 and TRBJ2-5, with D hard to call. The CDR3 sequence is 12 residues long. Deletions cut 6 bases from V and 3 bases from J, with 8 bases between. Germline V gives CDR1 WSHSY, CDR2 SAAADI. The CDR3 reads CASRDFEETQYF. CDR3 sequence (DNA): TGCGCCAGCAGGGATTTCGAAGAGACCCAGTACTTC.

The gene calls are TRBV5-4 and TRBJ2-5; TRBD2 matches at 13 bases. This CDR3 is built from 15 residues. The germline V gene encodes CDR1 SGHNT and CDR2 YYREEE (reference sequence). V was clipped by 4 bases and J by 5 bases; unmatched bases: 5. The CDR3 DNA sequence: TGTGCCAGCAGCCCACCGGGACTAGCGGGGGAGACCCAGTACTTC. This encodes CASSPPGLAGETQYF.

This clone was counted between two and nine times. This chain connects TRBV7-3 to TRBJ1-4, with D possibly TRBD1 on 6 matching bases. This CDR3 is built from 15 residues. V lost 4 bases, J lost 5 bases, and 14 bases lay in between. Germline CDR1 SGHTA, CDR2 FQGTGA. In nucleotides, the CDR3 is TGTGCCAGCAGCTCCGGGGGCCAGAACAATGAAAAACTGTTTTTT. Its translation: CASSSGGQNNEKLFF.

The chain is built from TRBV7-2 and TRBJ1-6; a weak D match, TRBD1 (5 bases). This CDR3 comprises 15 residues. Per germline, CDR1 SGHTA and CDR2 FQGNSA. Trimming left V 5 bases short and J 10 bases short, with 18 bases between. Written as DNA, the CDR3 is TGTGCCAGCAGCCTAGTGGGGGGTTCTAGCTCACCCCTCCACTTT. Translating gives CASSLVGGSSSPLHF.

The CDR3 DNA reads TGTGCCAGCAGCCTCCGGCGTAACACTGAAGCTTTCTTT. Translating gives CASSLRRNTEAFF. V usage is TRBV9 and J usage is TRBJ1-1, with D uncertain. Germline CDR1 SGDLS, CDR2 YYNGEE. The V gene lost 4 bases and the J gene lost 2 bases, with 9 bases spanning the gap. The length of the CDR3 is 13 residues.

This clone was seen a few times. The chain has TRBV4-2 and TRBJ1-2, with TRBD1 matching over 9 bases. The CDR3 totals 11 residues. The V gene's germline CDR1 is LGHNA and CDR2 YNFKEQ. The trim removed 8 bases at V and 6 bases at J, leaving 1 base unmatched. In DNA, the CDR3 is TGTGCCAGCCGACAGGGGGATGGCTACACCTTC. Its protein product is CASRQGDGYTF.

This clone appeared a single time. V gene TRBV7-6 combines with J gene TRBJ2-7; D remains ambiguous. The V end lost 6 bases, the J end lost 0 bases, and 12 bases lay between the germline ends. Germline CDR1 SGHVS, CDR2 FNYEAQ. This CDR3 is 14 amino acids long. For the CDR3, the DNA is TGTGCCAGCAGACCCCAATTTAGCTCCTACGAGCAGTACTTC. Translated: CASRPQFSSYEQYF. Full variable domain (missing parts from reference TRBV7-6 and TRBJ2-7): GAGVSQSPRYKVTKRGQDVALRCDPISGHVSLYWYRQALGQGPEFLTYFNYEAQQDKSGLPNDRFSAERPEGSISTLTIQRTEQRDSAMYRCASRPQFSSYEQYFGPGTRLTVT.

This CDR3 reads CASSLRASSPPRNEQFF. In DNA form, the CDR3 reads TGTGCCAGCAGCTTAAGGGCGTCTAGCCCCCCTCGGAATGAGCAGTTCTTC. V usage is TRBV7-2 and J usage is TRBJ2-1, with D possibly matching TRBD2 (5 bases). V lost 2 bases to trimming and J lost 7 bases, with 21 bases between them. The CDR3 has 17 amino acids. Germline CDR1 reads SGHTA; CDR2 reads FQGNSA.

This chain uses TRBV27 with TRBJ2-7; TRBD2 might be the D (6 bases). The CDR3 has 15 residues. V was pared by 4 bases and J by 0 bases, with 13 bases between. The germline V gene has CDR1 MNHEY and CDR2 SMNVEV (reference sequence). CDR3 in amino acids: CASSSSAGASYEQYF. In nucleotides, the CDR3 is TGTGCCAGCAGTTCGTCAGCGGGCGCCTCCTACGAGCAGTACTTC.

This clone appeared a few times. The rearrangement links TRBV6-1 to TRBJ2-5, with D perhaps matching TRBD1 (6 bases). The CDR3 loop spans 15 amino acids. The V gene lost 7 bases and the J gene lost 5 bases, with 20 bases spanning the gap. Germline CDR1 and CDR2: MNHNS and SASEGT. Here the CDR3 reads CASTEGRGREETQYF. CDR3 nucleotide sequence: TGTGCCAGCACCGAGGGCAGGGGTAGGGAGGAGACCCAGTACTTC.

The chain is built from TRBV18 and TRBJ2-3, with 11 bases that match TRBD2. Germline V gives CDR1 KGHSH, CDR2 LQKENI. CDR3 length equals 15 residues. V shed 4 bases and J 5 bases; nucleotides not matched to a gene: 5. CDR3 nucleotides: TGTGCCAGCTCACAACTAGCGGGAGAGGTAGATACGCAGTATTTT. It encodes CASSQLAGEVDTQYF.

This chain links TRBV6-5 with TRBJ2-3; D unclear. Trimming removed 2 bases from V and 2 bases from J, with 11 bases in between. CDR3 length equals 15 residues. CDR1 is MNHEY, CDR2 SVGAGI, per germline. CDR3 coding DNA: TGTGCCAGCAGTTACCAACCCAGCGACACAGATACGCAGTATTTT. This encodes CASSYQPSDTDTQYF.

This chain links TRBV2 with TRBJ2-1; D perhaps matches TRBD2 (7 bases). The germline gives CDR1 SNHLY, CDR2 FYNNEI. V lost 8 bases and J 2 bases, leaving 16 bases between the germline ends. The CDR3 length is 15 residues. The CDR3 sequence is CASSSRGGPYNEQFF. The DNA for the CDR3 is TGTGCCAGCTCATCAAGGGGGGGGCCCTACAATGAGCAGTTCTTC.

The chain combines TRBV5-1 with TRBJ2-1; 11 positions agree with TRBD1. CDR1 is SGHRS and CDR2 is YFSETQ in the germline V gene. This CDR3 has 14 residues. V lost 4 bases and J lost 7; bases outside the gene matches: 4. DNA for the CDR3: TGCGCCAGCAGCATGGGACAGGGGGAGAATGAGCAGTTCTTC. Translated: CASSMGQGENEQFF.

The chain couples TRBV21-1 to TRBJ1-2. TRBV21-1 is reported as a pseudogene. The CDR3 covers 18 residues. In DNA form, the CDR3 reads TGTGCCAGCAGCAGAACCCCGGGACGGCCTCTTACTAACTATGGCTACACCTTC. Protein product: CASSRTPGRPLTNYGYTF.

CDR3 in DNA: TGTGCCAGCAACCCTGGGGCTCTCGGGCAGTTCTTC. Protein product: CASNPGALGQFF. This chain links TRBV28 with TRBJ2-1; TRBD1 might be the D (5 bases). The CDR3 contains 12 residues. Between the trimmed V and J ends, which lost 7 bases and 12 bases, there was a span of 16 bases. The germline V gene encodes CDR1 MDHEN and CDR2 SYDVKM.